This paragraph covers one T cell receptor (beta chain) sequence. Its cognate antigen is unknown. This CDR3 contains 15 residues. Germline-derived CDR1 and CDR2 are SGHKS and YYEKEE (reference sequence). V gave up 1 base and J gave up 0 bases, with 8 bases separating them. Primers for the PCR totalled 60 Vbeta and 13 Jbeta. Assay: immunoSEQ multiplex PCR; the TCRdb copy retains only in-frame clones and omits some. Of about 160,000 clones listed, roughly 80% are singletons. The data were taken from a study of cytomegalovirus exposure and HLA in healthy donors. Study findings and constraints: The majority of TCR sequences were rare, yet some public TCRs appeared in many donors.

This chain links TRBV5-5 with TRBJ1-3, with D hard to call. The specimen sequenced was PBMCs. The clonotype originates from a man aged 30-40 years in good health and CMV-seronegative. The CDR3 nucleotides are TGTGCCAGCAGCTTGTCGACTTCCTCTGGAAACACCATATATTTT. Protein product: CASSLSTSSGNTIYF.